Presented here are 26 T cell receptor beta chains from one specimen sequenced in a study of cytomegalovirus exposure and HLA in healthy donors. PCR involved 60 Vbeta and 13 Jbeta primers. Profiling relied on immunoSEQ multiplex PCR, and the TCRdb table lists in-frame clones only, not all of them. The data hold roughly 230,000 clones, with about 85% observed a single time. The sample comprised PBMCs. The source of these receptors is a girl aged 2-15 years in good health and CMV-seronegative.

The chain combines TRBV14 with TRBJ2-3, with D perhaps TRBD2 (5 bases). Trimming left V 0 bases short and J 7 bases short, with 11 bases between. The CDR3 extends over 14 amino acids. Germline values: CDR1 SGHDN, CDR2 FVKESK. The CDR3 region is CASSQDHRENTQYF. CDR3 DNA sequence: TGTGCCAGCAGCCAAGATCATAGGGAGAATACGCAGTATTTT.

CDR3 loop: CASSSATGTYNEQFF. CDR3 bases: TGTGCCAGCAGCTCAGCCACCGGGACCTACAATGAGCAGTTCTTC. This chain links TRBV9 with TRBJ2-1; D perhaps matches TRBD2 (5 bases). This CDR3 contains 15 residues. In germline, CDR1 is SGDLS, CDR2 YYNGEE. V shed 4 bases and J shed 2 bases, with 13 bases lying between them.

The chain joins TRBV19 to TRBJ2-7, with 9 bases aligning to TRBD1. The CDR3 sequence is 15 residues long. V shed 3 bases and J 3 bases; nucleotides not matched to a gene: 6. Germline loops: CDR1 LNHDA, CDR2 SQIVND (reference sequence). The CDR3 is CASSMTGTGNYEQYF. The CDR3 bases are TGTGCCAGTAGTATGACCGGGACAGGGAACTACGAGCAGTACTTC.

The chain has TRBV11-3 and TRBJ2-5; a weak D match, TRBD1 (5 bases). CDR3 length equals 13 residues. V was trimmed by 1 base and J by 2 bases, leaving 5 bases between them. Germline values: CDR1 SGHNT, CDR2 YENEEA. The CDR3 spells CASSLGTQETQYF. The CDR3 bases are TGTGCCAGCAGCTTAGGGACACAAGAGACCCAGTACTTC.

The CDR3 is CASTSASSSTDTQYF. In DNA, the CDR3 is TGTGCCAGTACGTCCGCCAGTTCGAGCACAGATACGCAGTATTTT. The rearrangement links TRBV19 to TRBJ2-3; D not resolved. The germline V gene has CDR1 LNHDA and CDR2 SQIVND (reference sequence). The CDR3 runs 15 residues. Trimming removed 7 bases at V and 0 bases at J, with 14 bases between.

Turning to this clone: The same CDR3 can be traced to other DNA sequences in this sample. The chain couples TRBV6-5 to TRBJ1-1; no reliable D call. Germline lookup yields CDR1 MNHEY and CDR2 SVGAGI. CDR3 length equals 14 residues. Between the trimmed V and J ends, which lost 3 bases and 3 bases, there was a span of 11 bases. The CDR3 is CASSYRGGDTEAFF. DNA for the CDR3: TGTGCCAGCAGTTATCGGGGTGGGGACACTGAAGCTTTCTTT.

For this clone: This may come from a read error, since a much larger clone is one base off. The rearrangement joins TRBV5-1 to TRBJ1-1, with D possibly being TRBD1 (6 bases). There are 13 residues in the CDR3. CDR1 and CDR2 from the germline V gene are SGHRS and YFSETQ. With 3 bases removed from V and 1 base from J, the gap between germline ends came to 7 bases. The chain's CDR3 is CASSWGQNTEAFF. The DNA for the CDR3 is TGCGCCAGCAGCTGGGGACAGAACACTGAAGCTTTCTTT.

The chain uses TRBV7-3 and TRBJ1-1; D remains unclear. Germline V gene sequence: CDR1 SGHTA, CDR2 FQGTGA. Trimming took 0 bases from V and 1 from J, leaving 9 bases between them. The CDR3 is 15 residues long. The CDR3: CASSLTEGKNTEAFF. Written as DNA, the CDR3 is TGTGCCAGCAGCTTAACTGAGGGTAAGAACACTGAAGCTTTCTTT.

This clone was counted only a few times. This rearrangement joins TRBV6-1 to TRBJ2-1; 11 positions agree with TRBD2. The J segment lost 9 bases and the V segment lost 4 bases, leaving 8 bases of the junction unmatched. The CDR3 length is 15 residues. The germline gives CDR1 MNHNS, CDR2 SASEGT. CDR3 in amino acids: CASSATSGRFLEQFF. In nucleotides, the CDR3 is TGTGCCAGCAGTGCAACTAGCGGGAGATTTCTTGAGCAGTTCTTC.

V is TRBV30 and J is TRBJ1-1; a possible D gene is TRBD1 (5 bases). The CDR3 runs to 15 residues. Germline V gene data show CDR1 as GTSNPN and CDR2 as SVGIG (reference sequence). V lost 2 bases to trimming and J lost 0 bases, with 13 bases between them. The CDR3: CAWSPTPGVNTEAFF. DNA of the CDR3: TGTGCCTGGAGTCCGACCCCGGGGGTGAACACTGAAGCTTTCTTT. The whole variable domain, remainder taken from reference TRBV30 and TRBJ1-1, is SQTIHQWPATLVQPVGSPLSLECTVEGTSNPNLYWYRQAAGRGLQLLFYSVGIGQISSEVPQNLSASRPQDRQFILSSKKLLLSDSGFYLCAWSPTPGVNTEAFFGQGTRLTVV.

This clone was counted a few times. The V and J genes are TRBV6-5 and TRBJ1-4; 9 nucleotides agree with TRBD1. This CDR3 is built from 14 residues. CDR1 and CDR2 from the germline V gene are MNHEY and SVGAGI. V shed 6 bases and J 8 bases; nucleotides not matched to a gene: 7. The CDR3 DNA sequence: TGTGCCAGCAGACAAGACAGGGGGAGCGAAAAACTGTTTTTT. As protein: CASRQDRGSEKLFF.

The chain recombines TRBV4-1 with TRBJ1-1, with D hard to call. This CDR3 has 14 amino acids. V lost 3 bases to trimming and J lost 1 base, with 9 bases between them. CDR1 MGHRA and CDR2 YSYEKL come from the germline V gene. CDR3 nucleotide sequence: TGCGCCAGCAGCCATTTACGACAGAACACTGAAGCTTTCTTT. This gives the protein CASSHLRQNTEAFF.

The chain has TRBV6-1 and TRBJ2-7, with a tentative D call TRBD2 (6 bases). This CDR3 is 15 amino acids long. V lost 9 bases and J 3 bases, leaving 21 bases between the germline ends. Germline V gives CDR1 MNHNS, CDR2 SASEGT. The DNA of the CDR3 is TGTGCCAGGGGGCCTTCGGGCAGGACTAACTACGAGCAGTACTTC. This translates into CARGPSGRTNYEQYF.

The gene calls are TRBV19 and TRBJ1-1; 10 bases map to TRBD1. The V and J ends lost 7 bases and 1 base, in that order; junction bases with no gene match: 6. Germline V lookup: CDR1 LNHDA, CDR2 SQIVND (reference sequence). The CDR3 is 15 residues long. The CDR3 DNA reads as TGTGCCAGTATGACAGGGGGCTGGGCGAACACTGAAGCTTTCTTT. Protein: CASMTGGWANTEAFF.

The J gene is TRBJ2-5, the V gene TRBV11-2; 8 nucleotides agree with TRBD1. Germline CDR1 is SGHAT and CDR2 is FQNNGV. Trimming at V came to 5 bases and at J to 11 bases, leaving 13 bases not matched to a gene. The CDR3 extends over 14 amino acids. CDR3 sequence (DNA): TGTGCCAGCAGCGCGGGACAGGTTTGGGGGGAGCAGTACTTC. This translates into CASSAGQVWGEQYF.

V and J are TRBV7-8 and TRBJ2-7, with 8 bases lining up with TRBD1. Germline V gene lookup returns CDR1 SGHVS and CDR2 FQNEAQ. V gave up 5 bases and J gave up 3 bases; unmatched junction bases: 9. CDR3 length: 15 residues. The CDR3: CASSLTGGSFYEQYF. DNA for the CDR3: TGTGCCAGCAGCCTCACAGGGGGTTCATTCTACGAGCAGTACTTC.

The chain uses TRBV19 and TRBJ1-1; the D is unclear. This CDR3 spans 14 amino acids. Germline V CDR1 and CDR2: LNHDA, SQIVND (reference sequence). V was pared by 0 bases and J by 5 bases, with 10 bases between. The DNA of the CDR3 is TGTGCCAGTAGTATAGATCGGGGTGGTACTGAAGCTTTCTTT. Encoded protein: CASSIDRGGTEAFF.

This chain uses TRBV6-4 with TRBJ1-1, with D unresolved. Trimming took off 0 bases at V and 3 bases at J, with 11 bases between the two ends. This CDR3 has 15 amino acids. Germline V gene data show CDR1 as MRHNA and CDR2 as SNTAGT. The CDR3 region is CASSDSSSGHTEAFF. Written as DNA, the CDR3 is TGTGCCAGCAGTGACTCGTCCAGTGGTCACACTGAAGCTTTCTTT.

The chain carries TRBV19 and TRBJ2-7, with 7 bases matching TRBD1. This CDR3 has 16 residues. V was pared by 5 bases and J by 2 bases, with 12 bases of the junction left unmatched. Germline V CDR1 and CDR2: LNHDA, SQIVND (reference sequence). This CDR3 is CASSPFPRQGPYEQYF. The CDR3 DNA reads TGTGCCAGTAGTCCGTTTCCCCGACAGGGACCCTACGAGCAGTACTTC.

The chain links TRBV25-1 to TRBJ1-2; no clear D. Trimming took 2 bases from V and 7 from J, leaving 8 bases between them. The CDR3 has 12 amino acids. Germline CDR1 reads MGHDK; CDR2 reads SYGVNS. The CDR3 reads CASSEPNSGYTF. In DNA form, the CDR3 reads TGTGCCAGCAGTGAACCTAATTCTGGCTACACCTTC.

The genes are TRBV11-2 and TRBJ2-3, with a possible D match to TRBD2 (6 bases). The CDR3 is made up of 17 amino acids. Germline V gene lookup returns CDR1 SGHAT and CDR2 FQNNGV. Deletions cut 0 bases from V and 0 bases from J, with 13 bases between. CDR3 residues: CASSLEPDYRSTDTQYF. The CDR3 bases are TGTGCCAGCAGCTTAGAGCCGGACTATCGGAGCACAGATACGCAGTATTTT.

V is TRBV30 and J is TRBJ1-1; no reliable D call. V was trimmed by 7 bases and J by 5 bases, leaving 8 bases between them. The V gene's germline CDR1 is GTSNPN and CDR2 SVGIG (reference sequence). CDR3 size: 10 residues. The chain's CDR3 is CASSRTEAFF. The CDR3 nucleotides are TGTGCCTCCTCTCGGACTGAAGCTTTCTTT.

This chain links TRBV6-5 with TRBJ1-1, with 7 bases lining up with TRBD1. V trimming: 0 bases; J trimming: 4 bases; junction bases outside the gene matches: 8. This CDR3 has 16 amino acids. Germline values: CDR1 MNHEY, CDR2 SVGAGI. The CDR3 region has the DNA TGTGCCAGCAGTTACTCGAGCAGGGGGGCGAGCACTGAAGCTTTCTTT. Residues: CASSYSSRGASTEAFF.

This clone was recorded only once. CDR3 sequence: CASSSSGGAYNEQFF. CDR3 coding DNA: TGTGCCAGCAGCTCTAGCGGGGGGGCCTACAATGAGCAGTTCTTC. The chain couples TRBV11-2 to TRBJ2-1; TRBD2 matches 12 bases. The CDR3 is 15 residues long. From germline, CDR1 is SGHAT and CDR2 FQNNGV. V shed 4 bases and J 2 bases; nucleotides not matched to a gene: 0. The full variable domain, its missing parts supplied by reference TRBV11-2 and TRBJ2-1, is EAGVAQSPRYKIIEKRQSVAFWCNPISGHATLYWYQQILGQGPKLLIQFQNNGVVDDSQLPKDRFSAERLKGVDSTLKIQPAKLEDSAVYLCASSSSGGAYNEQFFGPGTRLTVL.

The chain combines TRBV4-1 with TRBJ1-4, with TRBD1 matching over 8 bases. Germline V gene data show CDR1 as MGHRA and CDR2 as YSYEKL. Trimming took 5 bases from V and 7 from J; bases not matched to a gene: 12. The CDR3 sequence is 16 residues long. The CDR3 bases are TGCGCCAGCAGCTCACACGTCGAGACAGGGGCTGAAAAACTGTTTTTT. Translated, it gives CASSSHVETGAEKLFF.

The CDR3 nucleotides read TGTGCCAGTAGTCCTAGACGGGGGGGCTACGAGCAGTACTTC. Translation gives CASSPRRGGYEQYF. The rearrangement uses TRBV19 and TRBJ2-7, with 8 bases lining up with TRBD2. From germline, CDR1 is LNHDA and CDR2 SQIVND (reference sequence). The CDR3 is made up of 14 amino acids. V shed 5 bases and J 3 bases; nucleotides not matched to a gene: 6.